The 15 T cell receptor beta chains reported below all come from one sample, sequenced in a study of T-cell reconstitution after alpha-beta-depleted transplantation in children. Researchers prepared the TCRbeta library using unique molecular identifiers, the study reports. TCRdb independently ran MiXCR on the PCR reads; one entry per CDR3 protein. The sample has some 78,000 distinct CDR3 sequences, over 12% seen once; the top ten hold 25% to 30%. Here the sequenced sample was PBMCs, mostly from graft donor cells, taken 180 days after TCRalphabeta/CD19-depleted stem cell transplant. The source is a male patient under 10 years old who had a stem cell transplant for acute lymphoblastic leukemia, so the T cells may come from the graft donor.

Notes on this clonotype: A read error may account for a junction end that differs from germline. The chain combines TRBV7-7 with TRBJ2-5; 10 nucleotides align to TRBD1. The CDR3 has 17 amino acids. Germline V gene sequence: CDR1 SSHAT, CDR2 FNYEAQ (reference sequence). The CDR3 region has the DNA TGTGCTAGCAGCTTAGCCTCCGGGACAGGGGTTTTGGAGACCCAGTACTTC. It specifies CASSLASGTGVLETQYF.

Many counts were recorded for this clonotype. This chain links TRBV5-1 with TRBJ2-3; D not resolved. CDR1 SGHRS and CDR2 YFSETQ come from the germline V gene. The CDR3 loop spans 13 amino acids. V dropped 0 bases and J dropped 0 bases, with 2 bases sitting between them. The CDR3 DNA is TGCGCCAGCAGCTTGGACAGCACAGATACGCAGTATTTT. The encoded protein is CASSLDSTDTQYF.

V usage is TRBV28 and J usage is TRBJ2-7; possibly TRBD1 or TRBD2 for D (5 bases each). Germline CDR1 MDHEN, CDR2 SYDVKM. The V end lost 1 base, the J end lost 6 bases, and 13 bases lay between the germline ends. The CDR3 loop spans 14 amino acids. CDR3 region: CASSLFRGTGEQYF. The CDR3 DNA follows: TGTGCCAGCAGTTTATTCCGTGGGACGGGCGAGCAGTACTTC. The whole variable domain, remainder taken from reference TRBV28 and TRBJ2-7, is DVKVTQSSRYLVKRTGEKVFLECVQDMDHENMFWYRQDPGLGLRLIYFSYDVKMKEKGDIPEGYSVSREKKERFSLILESASTNQTSMYLCASSLFRGTGEQYFGPGTRLTVT.

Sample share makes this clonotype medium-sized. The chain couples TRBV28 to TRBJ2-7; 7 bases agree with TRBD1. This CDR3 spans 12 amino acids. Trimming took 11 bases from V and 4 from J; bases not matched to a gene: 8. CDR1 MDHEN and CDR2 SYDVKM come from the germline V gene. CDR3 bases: TGTGCCGCAGGGGGACAGCTTTACGAGCAGTACTTC. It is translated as CAAGGQLYEQYF.

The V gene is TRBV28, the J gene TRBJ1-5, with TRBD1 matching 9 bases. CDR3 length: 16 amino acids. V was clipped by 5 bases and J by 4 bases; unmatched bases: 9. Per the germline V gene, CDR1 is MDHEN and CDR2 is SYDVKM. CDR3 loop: CASSPNTGGWNQPQHF. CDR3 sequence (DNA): TGTGCCAGCAGTCCTAATACAGGGGGCTGGAATCAGCCCCAGCATTTT.

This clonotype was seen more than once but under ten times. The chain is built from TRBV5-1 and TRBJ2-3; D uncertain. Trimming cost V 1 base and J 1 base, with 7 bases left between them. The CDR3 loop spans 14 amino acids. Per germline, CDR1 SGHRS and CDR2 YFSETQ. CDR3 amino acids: CASSLTDGTDTQYF. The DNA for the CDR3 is TGCGCCAGCAGCTTGACCGACGGCACAGATACGCAGTATTTT.

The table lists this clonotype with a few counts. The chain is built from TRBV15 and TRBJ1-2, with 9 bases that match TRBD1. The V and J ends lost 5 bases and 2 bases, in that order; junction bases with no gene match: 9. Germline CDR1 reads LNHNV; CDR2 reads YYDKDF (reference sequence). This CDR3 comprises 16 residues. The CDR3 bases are TGTGCCACCAGCCAACTGGACAGGGGAAGGAACTATGGCTACACCTTC. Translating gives CATSQLDRGRNYGYTF.

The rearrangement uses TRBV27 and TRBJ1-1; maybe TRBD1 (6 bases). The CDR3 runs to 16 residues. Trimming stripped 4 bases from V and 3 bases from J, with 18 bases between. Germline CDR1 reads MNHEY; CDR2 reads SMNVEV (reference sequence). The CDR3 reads CASSSPYRKGDTEAFF. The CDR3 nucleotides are TGTGCCAGCAGTTCACCCTACCGAAAGGGGGACACTGAAGCTTTCTTT.

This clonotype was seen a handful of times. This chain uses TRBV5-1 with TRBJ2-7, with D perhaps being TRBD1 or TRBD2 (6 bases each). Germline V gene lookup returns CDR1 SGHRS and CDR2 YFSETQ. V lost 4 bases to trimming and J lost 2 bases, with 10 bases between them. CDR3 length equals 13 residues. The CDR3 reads CASSGGTTYEQYF. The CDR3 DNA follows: TGCGCCAGCAGCGGCGGGACAACCTACGAGCAGTACTTC.

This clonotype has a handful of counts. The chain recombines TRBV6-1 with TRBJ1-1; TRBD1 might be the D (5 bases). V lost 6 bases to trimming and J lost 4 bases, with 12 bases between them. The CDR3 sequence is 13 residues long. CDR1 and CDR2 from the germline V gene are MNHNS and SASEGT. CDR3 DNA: TGTGCCAGCAGGGTGGGGCAGGGCACTGAAGCTTTCTTT. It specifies CASRVGQGTEAFF.

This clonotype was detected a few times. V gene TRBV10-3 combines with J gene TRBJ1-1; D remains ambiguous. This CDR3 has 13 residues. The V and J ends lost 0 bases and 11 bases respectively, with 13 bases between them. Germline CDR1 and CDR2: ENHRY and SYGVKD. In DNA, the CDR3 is TGTGCCATCAGTGAGTCGAAAGGCACGGCGGCTTTCTTT. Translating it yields CAISESKGTAAFF.

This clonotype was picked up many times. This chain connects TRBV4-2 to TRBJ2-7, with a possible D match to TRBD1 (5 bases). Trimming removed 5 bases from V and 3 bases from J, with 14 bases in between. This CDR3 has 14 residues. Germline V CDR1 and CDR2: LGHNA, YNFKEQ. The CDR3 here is CASSEVGQFYEQYF. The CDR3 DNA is TGTGCCAGCAGCGAGGTGGGGCAGTTCTACGAGCAGTACTTC.

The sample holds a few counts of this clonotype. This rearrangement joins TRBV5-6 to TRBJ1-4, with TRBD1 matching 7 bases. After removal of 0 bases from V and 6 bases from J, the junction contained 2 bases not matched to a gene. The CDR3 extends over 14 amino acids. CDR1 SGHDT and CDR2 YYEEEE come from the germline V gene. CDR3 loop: CASSLDRGHEKLFF. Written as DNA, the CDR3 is TGTGCCAGCAGCTTGGACAGGGGCCATGAAAAACTGTTTTTT. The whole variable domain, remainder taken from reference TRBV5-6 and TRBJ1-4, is DAGVTQSPTHLIKTRGQQVTLRCSPKSGHDTVSWYQQALGQGPQFIFQYYEEEERQRGNFPDRFSGHQFPNYSSELNVNALLLGDSALYLCASSLDRGHEKLFFGSGTQLSVL.

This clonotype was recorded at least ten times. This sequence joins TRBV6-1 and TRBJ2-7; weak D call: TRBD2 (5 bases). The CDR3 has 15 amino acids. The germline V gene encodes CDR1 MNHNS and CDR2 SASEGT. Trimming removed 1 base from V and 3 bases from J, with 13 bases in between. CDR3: CASSEDPTGNYEQYF. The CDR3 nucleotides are TGTGCCAGCAGTGAAGACCCTACGGGGAACTACGAGCAGTACTTC.

The CDR3 loop reads CASRMGEWRGYTF. For the CDR3, the DNA is TGTGCCAGCCGGATGGGGGAGTGGAGAGGCTACACCTTC. V usage is TRBV7-2 and J usage is TRBJ1-2; maybe TRBD1 (5 bases). The CDR3 contains 13 residues. Germline V CDR1 and CDR2: SGHTA, FQGNSA. The V end was cut by 8 bases, the J end by 8 bases, with 18 bases between.